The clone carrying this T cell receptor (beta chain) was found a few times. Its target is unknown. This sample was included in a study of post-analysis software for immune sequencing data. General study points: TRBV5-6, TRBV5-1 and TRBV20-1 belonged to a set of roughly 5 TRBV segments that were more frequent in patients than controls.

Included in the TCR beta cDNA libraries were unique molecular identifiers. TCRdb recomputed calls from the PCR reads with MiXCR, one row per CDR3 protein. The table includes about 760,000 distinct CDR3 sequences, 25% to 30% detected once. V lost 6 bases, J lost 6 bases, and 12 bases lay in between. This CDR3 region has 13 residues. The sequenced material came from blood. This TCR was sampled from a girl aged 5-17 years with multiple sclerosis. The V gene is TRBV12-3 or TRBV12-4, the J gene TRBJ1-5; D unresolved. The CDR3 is CASSRALGQPQHF. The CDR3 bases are TGTGCCAGCAGCCGGGCCCTAGGTCAGCCCCAGCATTTT.